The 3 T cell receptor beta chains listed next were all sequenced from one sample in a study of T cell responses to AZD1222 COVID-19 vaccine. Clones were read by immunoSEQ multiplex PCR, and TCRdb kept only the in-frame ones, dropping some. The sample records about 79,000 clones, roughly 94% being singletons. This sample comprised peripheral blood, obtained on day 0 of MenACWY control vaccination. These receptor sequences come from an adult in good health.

CDR3 DNA: TGTGCCAGCAGCTTAGATACTAGCACCACAGATACGCAGTATTTT. This gives the protein CASSLDTSTTDTQYF. V and J are TRBV7-6 and TRBJ2-3; a weak D match, TRBD2 (6 bases). Trimming cost V 1 base and J 2 bases, with 10 bases left between them. The CDR3 length is 15 residues. Germline loops: CDR1 SGHVS, CDR2 FNYEAQ.

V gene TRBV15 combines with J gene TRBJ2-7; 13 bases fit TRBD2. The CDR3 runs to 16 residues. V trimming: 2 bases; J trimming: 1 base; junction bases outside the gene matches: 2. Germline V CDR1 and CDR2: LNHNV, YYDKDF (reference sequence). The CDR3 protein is CATSRWTSGSSYEQYF. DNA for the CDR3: TGTGCCACCAGCAGATGGACTAGCGGGAGTTCCTACGAGCAGTACTTC.

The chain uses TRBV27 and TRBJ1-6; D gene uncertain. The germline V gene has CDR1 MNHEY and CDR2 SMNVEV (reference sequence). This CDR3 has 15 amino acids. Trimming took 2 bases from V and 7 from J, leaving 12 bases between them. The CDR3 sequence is CASSLDGVFNSPLHF. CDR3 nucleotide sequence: TGTGCCAGCAGTTTAGACGGGGTGTTCAATTCACCCCTCCACTTT.